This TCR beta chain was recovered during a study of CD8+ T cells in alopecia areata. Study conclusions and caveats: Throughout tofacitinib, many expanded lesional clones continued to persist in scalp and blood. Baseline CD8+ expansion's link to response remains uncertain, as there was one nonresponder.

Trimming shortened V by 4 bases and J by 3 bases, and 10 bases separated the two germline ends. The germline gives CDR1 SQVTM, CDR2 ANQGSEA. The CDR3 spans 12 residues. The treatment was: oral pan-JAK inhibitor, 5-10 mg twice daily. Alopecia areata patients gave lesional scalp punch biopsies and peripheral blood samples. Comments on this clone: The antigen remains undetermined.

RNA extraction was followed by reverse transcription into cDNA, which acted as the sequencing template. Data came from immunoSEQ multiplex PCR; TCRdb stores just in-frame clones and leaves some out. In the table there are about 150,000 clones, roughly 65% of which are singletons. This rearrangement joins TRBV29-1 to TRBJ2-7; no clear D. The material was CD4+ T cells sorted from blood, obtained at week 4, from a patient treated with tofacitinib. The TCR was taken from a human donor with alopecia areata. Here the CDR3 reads CSVASNSYEQYF. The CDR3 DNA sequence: TGCAGCGTTGCCTCAAACAGCTACGAGCAGTACTTC.